These T cell receptor beta chains were read from a single sample in a study of response to subunit inactivated influenza vaccine. MiXCR was run by TCRdb on the RT-PCR reads, yielding one entry per CDR3 protein. The sample includes hundreds of thousands of distinct CDR3 sequences, around 18% seen only once; the top ten take approximately 11%. The starting material was PBMCs from blood, obtained around 5 days after vaccination. The receptors derive from a man aged 50 or older who received an inactivated influenza vaccine. CDR3s include the opening cysteine and the closing phenylalanine or tryptophan. D genes are given only for firm matches. Some rows have no size entry. The others give once, few or many, or a class for an expanded clone.

V gene	clone size	J gene	D gene	CDR3 DNA	CDR3 protein
TRBV2	few	TRBJ2-7	.	TGTGCCAGCAGTGGATTAAGCGAGCAGTACTTC	CASSGLSEQYF
TRBV11-2	few	TRBJ2-5	.	TGTGCCAGCAGTTTCGATGGTCCGAGGGAGACCCAGTACTTC	CASSFDGPRETQYF
TRBV29-1	few	TRBJ2-1	.	TGCAGCGTTGAAGGGCCTAGCTCCTACAATGAGCAGTTCTTC	CSVEGPSSYNEQFF
TRBV20-1	few	TRBJ1-1	.	TGCAGTGCCCCCCCGGGCCCTCGGCGGATGAACACTGAAGCTTTCTTT	CSAPPGPRRMNTEAFF
TRBV12-3/TRBV12-4	.	TRBJ2-3	TRBD2	TGTGCCAGCAGTTTGGTGCGGGAGGTTTTAGATACGCAGTATTTT	CASSLVREVLDTQYF
TRBV9	many	TRBJ2-3	.	TGTGCCAGCAGCGTAGACGGAGGGAGCGCAGATACGCAGTATTTT	CASSVDGGSADTQYF
TRBV20-1	.	TRBJ2-7	TRBD2	TGCAGTGCTTCTCTAGCGGGCGCAACCTACGAGCAGTACTTC	CSASLAGATYEQYF
TRBV11-2	.	TRBJ2-2	.	TGTGCCAGCAGCTTAGATACCGTCCCCGGGGAGCTGTTTTTT	CASSLDTVPGELFF
TRBV5-1	few	TRBJ2-3	TRBD1	TGCGCCAGCAGCGCAGGACAGGGGGGGACAGATACGCAGTATTTT	CASSAGQGGTDTQYF
TRBV20-1	many	TRBJ2-3	.	TGCAGTGCTAGAGATCGCCTGGGGGATACGCAGTATTTT	CSARDRLGDTQYF
TRBV6-5	.	TRBJ2-1	.	TGTGCCAGCAGTTACGGGGGGGCTGATGAGCAGTTCTTC	CASSYGGADEQFF
TRBV24-1	few	TRBJ1-1	TRBD1	TGTGCCACCAGGCCACAGGGGGACACTGAAGCTTTCTTT	CATRPQGDTEAFF
TRBV12-3/TRBV12-4	many	TRBJ2-1	TRBD1	TGTGCCAGCAGCCCGCAGGGACAGGGGGCGCGGAATGAGCAGTTCTTC	CASSPQGQGARNEQFF
TRBV7-8	once	TRBJ2-1	.	TGTGCCAGCAGCCGAAGTAGGGAGCGTCCCTACAATGAGCAGTTCTTC	CASSRSRERPYNEQFF
TRBV10-3	.	TRBJ2-7	TRBD2	TGTGCCATCAGTGATTGGGGGAGGGGCGGCGAGCAGTACTTC	CAISDWGRGGEQYF
TRBV5-4	.	TRBJ2-4	.	TGTGCCAGCAGCTTGGGTCCGAATCGGGCAGCCAAAAACATTCAGTACTTC	CASSLGPNRAAKNIQYF
TRBV6-5	few	TRBJ2-3	.	TGTGCCAGCAGTTCTTATTATTCCACAGATACGCAGTATTTT	CASSSYYSTDTQYF
TRBV7-6	.	TRBJ1-5	.	TGTGCCAGCAGCTTAGTCTTGGGGGAACAGCCCCAGCATTTT	CASSLVLGEQPQHF
TRBV29-1	once	TRBJ2-6	.	TGCAGCGCCTGGGACCCGGGCTCTGGGGCCAACGTCCTGACTTTC	CSAWDPGSGANVLTF
TRBV29-1	few	TRBJ2-1	.	TGCAGCGTGGGGACGTCCGTATACAATGAGCAGTTCTTC	CSVGTSVYNEQFF
TRBV28	.	TRBJ2-1	.	TGTGCCAGCAGAACGAGTGGCAATGAGCAGTTCTTC	CASRTSGNEQFF
TRBV30	.	TRBJ1-1	.	TGTGCCTGGACCGTGGTAGGGGGCACTGAAGCTTTCTTT	CAWTVVGGTEAFF
TRBV28	.	TRBJ1-2	.	TGTGCCAGCAGTTCACTGGGCTATGGCTACACCTTC	CASSSLGYGYTF
TRBV7-9	.	TRBJ1-4	.	TGTGCCAGCAGCACCCTATGGGGAGTTAATGAAAAACTGTTTTTT	CASSTLWGVNEKLFF
TRBV5-5	.	TRBJ2-7	TRBD2	TGTGCCAGCAGCTTTCCCGGGACTAGCGGGAATAGGGAGCAGTACTTC	CASSFPGTSGNREQYF
TRBV6-2/TRBV6-3	.	TRBJ1-5	TRBD1	TGTGCCAGCAGTTACTCAACAGGGGGTGGCAATCAGCCCCAGCATTTT	CASSYSTGGGNQPQHF
TRBV28	few	TRBJ2-5	TRBD1	TGTGCCAGCAGTTCACGACAGGGCGTGGATGAGACCCAGTACTTC	CASSSRQGVDETQYF
TRBV4-2	.	TRBJ2-1	.	TGTGCCAGCAGCCAATCTTTGCGGGGAGGAAATGAGCAGTTCTTC	CASSQSLRGGNEQFF
TRBV5-1	few	TRBJ2-5	.	TGCGCCATCCTCCCCAAAGAGACCCAGTACTTC	CAILPKETQYF
TRBV20-1	few	TRBJ2-7	.	TGCAGTGCCCCGACTGACTCCTACGAGCAGTACTTC	CSAPTDSYEQYF
TRBV2	.	TRBJ2-1	.	TGTGCCAGCAGTGACAAGGGGTTATCCTACAATGAGCAGTTCTTC	CASSDKGLSYNEQFF
TRBV6-2/TRBV6-3	few	TRBJ1-6	.	TGTGCCAGCAGTTACCGGGCCTTAAATAATTCACCCCTCCACTTT	CASSYRALNNSPLHF
TRBV5-1	few	TRBJ1-2	.	TGCGCCAGCAGCTTGGACCTTACAGGCTATGGCTACACCTTC	CASSLDLTGYGYTF
TRBV29-1	.	TRBJ2-2	TRBD1	TGCAGCGTTGTGTCCAGGGGGCTTACCGGGGAGCTGTTTTTT	CSVVSRGLTGELFF
TRBV20-1	.	TRBJ2-3	TRBD2	TGCAGTGCCTCCGGGACTAGCAGAGATACGCAGTATTTT	CSASGTSRDTQYF
TRBV27	few	TRBJ2-5	.	TGTGCCAGCAGAAAGGGACGGGGTAACCAGTACTTC	CASRKGRGNQYF
TRBV12-3/TRBV12-4	.	TRBJ2-2	.	TGTGCCAGCAGTAGGGAGACCGGGGAGCTGTTTTTT	CASSRETGELFF
TRBV18	.	TRBJ2-1	TRBD1	TGTGCCAGCTCTAGTCCCCGGGACAGGGAAGGGGATGAGCAGTTCTTC	CASSSPRDREGDEQFF
TRBV6-2/TRBV6-3	many	TRBJ2-1	TRBD2	TGTGCCAGCAGTTCGGGGACTAGCAATGAGCAGTTCTTC	CASSSGTSNEQFF
TRBV11-2	.	TRBJ2-6	TRBD1	TGTGCCAGCAGCTTGGCACTGACAGGGGCTGGGGCCAACGTCCTGACTTTC	CASSLALTGAGANVLTF
TRBV6-5	few	TRBJ2-7	TRBD2	TGTGCCAGCAGTTGGAACTTAAGGTCGGCGGGAGGGCTCGACGAGCAGTACTTC	CASSWNLRSAGGLDEQYF
TRBV10-2	.	TRBJ2-3	.	TGCGCCAGCATACCGGGATCAACTAGCACAGATACGCAGTATTTT	CASIPGSTSTDTQYF
TRBV24-1	.	TRBJ2-2	.	TGTGCCACCAGTGATCAAGACAGGTCCACCGGGGAGCTGTTTTTT	CATSDQDRSTGELFF
TRBV20-1	.	TRBJ1-5	TRBD1	TGCAGTGCTAGTACGGTGTTGGGACAGGGGGCGCGGAGCAATCAGCCCCAGCATTTT	CSASTVLGQGARSNQPQHF
TRBV4-2	.	TRBJ2-5	.	TGTGCCAGCAGCCAACAGGTGGGCAGCCAAGAGACCCAGTACTTC	CASSQQVGSQETQYF
TRBV4-2	many	TRBJ2-1	TRBD2	TGTGCCAGCAGCCAGGAACTAGCGGGAGTTGGCTACAATGAGCAGTTCTTC	CASSQELAGVGYNEQFF
TRBV5-6	.	TRBJ2-2	TRBD2	TGTGCCAGCAGCCCTGCGGCGGGGGCGAACACCGGGGAGCTGTTTTTT	CASSPAAGANTGELFF
TRBV20-1	.	TRBJ2-4	TRBD2	TGCAGTGCTAGGCCGAGCGGGGGCCTCAAAAACATTCAGTACTTC	CSARPSGGLKNIQYF
TRBV6-1	.	TRBJ2-3	.	TGTGCCAGCAGCCTCCAGGCGGAGCGCACAGATACGCAGTATTTT	CASSLQAERTDTQYF
TRBV27	.	TRBJ2-3	.	TGTGCCAGCAGTCGAAACGGACAGCTCAGCACAGATACGCAGTATTTT	CASSRNGQLSTDTQYF
TRBV12-3/TRBV12-4	.	TRBJ2-1	TRBD2	TGTGCCAGCAGTTTCCAGCGGGAGAAGAGTGAGCAGTTCTTC	CASSFQREKSEQFF
TRBV28	.	TRBJ1-3	TRBD1	TGTGCCAGCAGTCTCGCCGGGACAGGCCGAAACACCATATATTTT	CASSLAGTGRNTIYF
TRBV7-8	.	TRBJ2-1	TRBD2	TGTGCCAGCAGCAATAATAGCGGGAGGGCTTCCTACAATGAGCAGTTCTTC	CASSNNSGRASYNEQFF
TRBV20-1	few	TRBJ2-1	TRBD1	TGCAGTGCTAGGGGCGCAGGGGGCCATATTAGGGATGAGCAGTTCTTC	CSARGAGGHIRDEQFF
TRBV5-1	.	TRBJ2-7	.	TGCGCCAGCAGCTTGGTCCCCGGACAGCTTCTAGCTGCATTCGAGCAGTACTTC	CASSLVPGQLLAAFEQYF